The 3 T cell receptor beta chains reported below all come from one sample, sequenced in a study of blood T cell repertoires in COVID-19. Sequenced by immunoSEQ multiplex PCR; TCRdb stores in-frame clones only, minus some. The sample shows roughly 130,000 clones, approximately 84% of them seen only once. The sample comprised PBMCs or T cells enriched from blood (not recorded which). These TCRs come from a man between 40 and 49 years old with acute COVID-19.

The chain carries TRBV5-1 and TRBJ2-3; 9 positions match TRBD2. The germline V gene has CDR1 SGHRS and CDR2 YFSETQ. The CDR3 length is 17 residues. Trimming removed 2 bases from V and 6 bases from J; junction bases left unmatched: 13. The CDR3 nucleotides are TGCGCCAGCAGCTTAGGTCTAGCGGGGATCGGGCCGGATACGCAGTATTTT. The encoded protein is CASSLGLAGIGPDTQYF.

This sequence joins TRBV5-1 and TRBJ2-1; 10 nucleotides agree with TRBD1. The V gene end was trimmed by 6 bases and the J gene end by 5 bases; junction bases not matched to a gene: 5. This CDR3 comprises 14 residues. The germline V gene encodes CDR1 SGHRS and CDR2 YFSETQ. CDR3 residues: CASIRDRGNNEQFF. CDR3 in DNA: TGCGCCAGCATCCGGGACAGGGGCAACAATGAGCAGTTCTTC.

In regard to this clone: The junction departs from the called germline gene at one end, perhaps through a read error. The V call is TRBV5-1, the J call TRBJ1-2; TRBD1 agrees at 8 bases. Germline CDR1 is SGHRS and CDR2 is YFSETQ. CDR3 length: 15 amino acids. This chain's CDR3 is CASRLGPTGGYGYTF. Written as DNA, the CDR3 is TGCGCCAGCAGGTTGGGCCCAACAGGGGGCTATGGCTACACCTTC.